The sequence of this TCR beta chain was determined in a study of T cells in narcolepsy. To note about this clone: Antigen: not known.

Repertoires were generated with immunoSEQ multiplex PCR, while TCRdb's copy carries only in-frame clones and drops some. Of about 34,000 clones listed, around 80% are singletons. Points from the study as a whole: In some patient and control memory CD4+ samples, autoreactive clones were absent. Autoreactive HCRT-specific and TRIB2-specific clonotypes were marked in same-patient CSF-versus-blood CD4+ comparisons.

V dropped 0 bases and J dropped 12; count of bases not matched to a gene: 12. Germline CDR1 SGDLS, CDR2 YYNGEE. There are 15 residues in the CDR3. Sequenced: CD45RA- memory CD4+ T cells from PBMCs. The source is a human donor with narcolepsy. The chain employs TRBV9 and TRBJ2-1; 7 nucleotides line up with TRBD2. In nucleotides, the CDR3 is TGTGCCAGCAGCGTAGGCATACTCGAAACGGGGGGGCAGTTCTTC. Its translation is CASSVGILETGGQFF.